Presented here are 24 T cell receptor beta chains from one specimen sequenced in a study of cytomegalovirus exposure and HLA in healthy donors. The PCR ran on 60 Vbeta and 13 Jbeta primers. Only in-frame clones appear in the TCRdb table, and some are missing; sequencing was by immunoSEQ multiplex PCR. Counted here are more than 150,000 clones, 70% to 80% occurring once; the ten biggest clones make up roughly 1.6%. Material: PBMCs. These receptors all come from a man aged 35 to 55 in good health and CMV-seronegative.

This chain joins TRBV7-8 and TRBJ1-5; no clear D gene. This CDR3 spans 16 amino acids. The V end lost 4 bases, the J end lost 4 bases, and 17 bases lay between the germline ends. The germline V gene encodes CDR1 SGHVS and CDR2 FQNEAQ. CDR3 bases: TGTGCCAGCAGCTCCCCCTTGGGCACCCCGAATCAGCCCCAGCATTTT. Translated, it gives CASSSPLGTPNQPQHF.

This chain joins TRBV18 and TRBJ1-5; D is possibly TRBD1 (5 bases). The CDR3 extends over 13 amino acids. V was clipped by 4 bases and J by 11 bases, with 15 bases between them. The germline gives CDR1 KGHSH, CDR2 LQKENI. The CDR3 nucleotides read TGTGCCAGCTCACTAGGCGGACAAACGGCCCAGCATTTT. Protein product: CASSLGGQTAQHF.

The chain uses TRBV20-1 and TRBJ1-1; D uncertain. With 3 bases removed from V and 6 bases from J, the gap between germline ends came to 8 bases. CDR3 length: 11 amino acids. Germline-derived CDR1 and CDR2 are DFQATT and SNEGSKA (reference sequence). DNA for the CDR3: TGCAGTGCTAGGGAGAATCCTGAAGCTTTCTTT. The encoded protein is CSARENPEAFF.

The chain carries TRBV19 and TRBJ2-1; no firm D call. The germline V and J ends were trimmed by 0 bases and 8 bases, with 11 bases remaining between them. This CDR3 has 14 residues. Germline CDR1 and CDR2: LNHDA and SQIVND (reference sequence). The CDR3 sequence is CASSIDLTADEQFF. In DNA, the CDR3 is TGTGCCAGTAGTATAGATCTGACTGCCGATGAGCAGTTCTTC.

The chain employs TRBV28 and TRBJ2-1; 9 bases fit TRBD2. This CDR3 has 16 amino acids. The J segment lost 0 bases and the V segment lost 7 bases, leaving 7 bases of the junction unmatched. Germline CDR1 MDHEN, CDR2 SYDVKM. The CDR3 here is CASTGAGGHSYNEQFF. The CDR3 nucleotides read TGTGCCAGCACGGGAGCGGGAGGCCACTCCTACAATGAGCAGTTCTTC.

There are a few counts of this clone. Other DNA variants within this sample encode the same CDR3. The chain recombines TRBV7-9 with TRBJ2-5, with 7 positions matching TRBD1. V lost 8 bases to trimming and J lost 4 bases; unmatched junction nucleotides: 1. The V gene's germline CDR1 is SEHNR and CDR2 FQNEAQ (reference sequence). The CDR3 totals 11 residues. The CDR3: CASPGGETQYF. CDR3 DNA: TGTGCCAGCCCAGGGGGAGAGACCCAGTACTTC. Drawing the rest from reference TRBV7-9 and TRBJ2-5, the complete variable domain is DTGVSQNPRHKITKRGQNVTFRCDPISEHNRLYWYRQTLGQGPEFLTYFQNEAQLEKSRLLSDRFSAERPKGSFSTLEIQRTEQGDSAMYLCASPGGETQYFGPGTRLLVL.

V usage is TRBV30 and J usage is TRBJ1-2; 7 bases map to TRBD1. Germline V gives CDR1 GTSNPN, CDR2 SVGIG (reference sequence). The CDR3 totals 13 residues. V was pared by 7 bases and J by 4 bases, with 9 bases of the junction left unmatched. CDR3 sequence: CASSTGTVYGYTF. CDR3 DNA sequence: TGTGCCTCTTCAACCGGGACAGTCTATGGCTACACCTTC.

This chain uses TRBV9 with TRBJ1-1, with 9 nucleotides matching TRBD1. Germline trimming cut 3 bases from V and 0 bases from J; bases unmatched to any gene: 15. Germline V gene lookup returns CDR1 SGDLS and CDR2 YYNGEE. The CDR3 extends over 19 amino acids. The DNA for the CDR3 is TGTGCCAGCAGCGGAGGATCGGGACAGGGAGCTATTATGAACACTGAAGCTTTCTTT. Amino acids: CASSGGSGQGAIMNTEAFF.

The chain has TRBV20-1 and TRBJ1-1; D remains ambiguous. The germline V gene encodes CDR1 DFQATT and CDR2 SNEGSKA (reference sequence). V shed 6 bases and J shed 4 bases, with 6 bases lying between them. The CDR3 spans 10 residues. This chain's CDR3 is CSARGTEAFF. The CDR3 nucleotides are TGCAGTGCCCGGGGCACTGAAGCTTTCTTT.

This chain links TRBV28 with TRBJ2-7; possibly TRBD2 for D (6 bases). In germline, CDR1 is MDHEN, CDR2 SYDVKM. The CDR3 runs 14 residues. V was cut by 9 bases and J by 6 bases, with 21 bases left in between. In DNA, the CDR3 is TGTGCCAGTTTCCCGGTGGGACTTTCTCGCGAGCAGTACTTC. Translation gives CASFPVGLSREQYF.

The chain combines TRBV7-8 with TRBJ2-3; no reliable D call. Germline values: CDR1 SGHVS, CDR2 FQNEAQ. Deletions cut 5 bases from V and 0 bases from J, with 6 bases between. This CDR3 has 13 residues. CDR3 sequence reads: CASSISSTDTQYF. The CDR3 DNA is TGTGCCAGCAGCATCTCTAGCACAGATACGCAGTATTTT.

The rearrangement joins TRBV5-1 to TRBJ2-3, with a tentative D call TRBD1 (7 bases). Germline V gene lookup returns CDR1 SGHRS and CDR2 YFSETQ. V was trimmed by 0 bases and J by 4 bases, leaving 15 bases between them. The CDR3 has 16 amino acids. CDR3 loop: CASSLGQGGSADTQYF. The CDR3 nucleotides read TGCGCCAGCAGCTTGGGACAGGGAGGTAGCGCAGATACGCAGTATTTT.

The V and J genes are TRBV18 and TRBJ2-2; TRBD2 matches at 8 bases. CDR1 and CDR2 from the germline V gene are KGHSH and LQKENI. The CDR3 is 17 amino acids. The ends lost 1 base at V and 3 bases at J; junction bases unmatched: 7. The CDR3 DNA sequence: TGTGCCAGCTCACCACAAGGCGGGAGGAGGTACACCGGGGAGCTGTTTTTT. As protein: CASSPQGGRRYTGELFF.

The V and J genes are TRBV30 and TRBJ2-7, with TRBD1 identical over 8 bases. CDR1 and CDR2 from the germline V gene are GTSNPN and SVGIG (reference sequence). This CDR3 region has 13 residues. The J segment lost 3 bases and the V segment lost 2 bases, leaving 3 bases of the junction unmatched. The CDR3, as DNA: TGTGCCTGGAGTTCCGACAGGGGCTACGAGCAGTACGTC. It yields the protein CAWSSDRGYEQYV.

The V gene is TRBV7-6, the J gene TRBJ2-5; D perhaps matches TRBD2 (6 bases). CDR1 and CDR2 from the germline V gene are SGHVS and FNYEAQ. V lost 4 bases, J lost 0 bases, and 24 bases lay in between. This CDR3 has 19 amino acids. The DNA of the CDR3 is TGTGCCAGCAGCTGGGCGCGTGGGGCTCGGGAGAGGGACCAAGAGACCCAGTACTTC. Its translation is CASSWARGARERDQETQYF.

The chain joins TRBV6-5 to TRBJ2-3; TRBD1 might be the D (6 bases). Between the trimmed V and J ends, which lost 4 bases and 2 bases, there was a span of 16 bases. Germline values: CDR1 MNHEY, CDR2 SVGAGI. The CDR3 has 16 amino acids. CDR3 nucleotides: TGTGCCAGCAGTTTATACAGGGCCTTTGCCACAGATACGCAGTATTTT. It translates to CASSLYRAFATDTQYF.

The rearrangement joins TRBV21-1 to TRBJ1-5; the table's TRBD1 call for D was not verified on the DNA. TRBV21-1 is a pseudogene segment. The CDR3 has 15 residues. The CDR3 DNA is TGTGCCAGCAGCATCAGTCCAGGGGGCTTTCAGCCCCAGCATTTT. This codes for CASSISPGGFQPQHF.

The chain links TRBV7-3 to TRBJ1-3; no definite D call. V dropped 5 bases and J dropped 0 bases, with 8 bases sitting between them. Germline loops: CDR1 SGHTA, CDR2 FQGTGA. The CDR3 runs 14 residues. For the CDR3, the DNA is TGTGCCAGCAGCGACGGGAACTCTGGAAACACCATATATTTT. It yields the protein CASSDGNSGNTIYF.

This clone has more than one count but fewer than ten. This chain links TRBV25-1 with TRBJ2-1; 7 bases are a match to TRBD2. CDR1 is MGHDK, CDR2 SYGVNS, per germline. V gave up 3 bases and J gave up 0 bases; unmatched junction bases: 11. The CDR3 covers 18 residues. For the CDR3, the DNA is TGTGCCAGCAGTGAGTCCCTAGGAGGCGGGAGCTCCTACAATGAGCAGTTCTTC. The encoded protein is CASSESLGGGSSYNEQFF.

This chain joins TRBV5-4 and TRBJ2-1; weak D call: TRBD2 (5 bases). Trimming pared 4 bases from V and 0 bases from J, leaving 14 bases between. This CDR3 spans 16 amino acids. Germline V gene lookup returns CDR1 SGHNT and CDR2 YYREEE (reference sequence). CDR3 DNA sequence: TGTGCCAGCAGCGGACTGGGCGGCAGCTCCTACAATGAGCAGTTCTTC. This sequence encodes CASSGLGGSSYNEQFF.

In this sample, this clone turned up a few times. V and J are TRBV27 and TRBJ2-3; possible D gene TRBD2, 6 bases. Germline V gene data show CDR1 as MNHEY and CDR2 as SMNVEV (reference sequence). The CDR3 is 15 residues long. Trimming stripped 4 bases from V and 0 bases from J, with 11 bases between. The CDR3 region has the DNA TGTGCCAGCAGTTCCGGGACTCTCAGCACAGATACGCAGTATTTT. This sequence encodes CASSSGTLSTDTQYF.

The CDR3 spells CASSPGGGLFYEQYV. For the CDR3, the DNA is TGCGCCAGCAGCCCGGGGGGAGGGTTATTCTACGAGCAGTACGTC. The rearrangement links TRBV5-1 to TRBJ2-7; 7 nucleotides match TRBD2. Germline V lookup: CDR1 SGHRS, CDR2 YFSETQ. This CDR3 is 15 amino acids long. Unmatched junction bases numbered 10, after V lost 4 bases and J lost 3 bases.

The chain uses TRBV7-9 and TRBJ2-2, with 8 bases identical to TRBD2. The CDR3 length is 14 residues. Germline trimming cut 4 bases from V and 5 bases from J; bases unmatched to any gene: 3. CDR1 and CDR2 (germline): SEHNR, FQNEAQ (reference sequence). CDR3 bases: TGTGCCAGCAGCTCGGGACTAGAGACCGGGGAGCTGTTTTTT. This gives the protein CASSSGLETGELFF.

The CDR3 DNA follows: TGTGCCACCAGCAGAGACCTAGCGGGGTACAATGAGCAGTTCTTC. The encoded protein is CATSRDLAGYNEQFF. The J gene is TRBJ2-1, the V gene TRBV15; 9 bases fit TRBD2. Germline trimming cut 0 bases from V and 4 bases from J; bases unmatched to any gene: 1. This CDR3 region has 15 residues. Germline V gene sequence: CDR1 LNHNV, CDR2 YYDKDF (reference sequence).